These T cell receptor beta chains were read from a single sample in a study of shared clonotypes between healthy human individuals. The table came from immunoSEQ multiplex PCR; TCRdb's copy has only in-frame clones and leaves some out. The table has approximately 620,000 clones, about 96% seen once. Sequenced input: naive CD4+ T cells sorted from blood. The origin of the receptors is a woman younger than 45 in good health. CDR3s include the opening cysteine and the closing phenylalanine or tryptophan. Fields, in order: CDR3 protein, CDR3 DNA, D gene, J gene, clone size, V gene. A D gene is named only where the DNA matches it firmly. Clone size is shown for a subset of rows, as once, few, many or a class of expanded clone.

CASSPLRGANQPQHF	TGTGCCAGCAGCCCTTTGCGGGGGGCCAATCAGCCCCAGCATTTT	-	TRBJ1-5	-	TRBV27
CASSPGIVDEQYF	TGCGCCAGCAGCCCCGGGATCGTCGACGAGCAGTACTTC	-	TRBJ2-7	-	TRBV5-1
CASSLGGLAGKQETQYF	TGTGCCAGCAGCTTAGGGGGACTAGCGGGGAAACAAGAGACCCAGTACTTC	TRBD2	TRBJ2-5	-	TRBV11-2
CASNTIGGGNEKLFF	TGTGCCAGCAACACAATTGGGGGAGGCAATGAAAAACTGTTTTTT	-	TRBJ1-4	-	TRBV28
CASSSQGQDRYTF	TGTGCCAGCAGCTCCCAGGGGCAGGATCGCTACACCTTC	-	TRBJ1-2	-	TRBV7-9
CASKEGHNYEQYF	TGTGCCAGCAAGGAGGGACATAACTACGAGCAGTACTTC	-	TRBJ2-7	-	TRBV6-6
CASRGLGSGNQPQHF	TGTGCCAGTAGAGGCTTGGGGAGCGGCAATCAGCCCCAGCATTTT	-	TRBJ1-5	-	TRBV19
CASSPLGYEQYF	TGTGCCAGCAGCCCGTTAGGGTACGAGCAGTACTTC	-	TRBJ2-7	-	TRBV11-2
CASSLNVGNEQFF	TGTGCCAGCAGCTTGAACGTAGGCAATGAGCAGTTCTTC	-	TRBJ2-1	once	TRBV5-4
CASRPWVSDTDTQYF	TGCGCCAGCCGGCCCTGGGTTAGTGACACAGATACGCAGTATTTT	-	TRBJ2-3	-	TRBV5-1
CASSLEDYYNEQFF	TGCGCCAGCAGCTTGGAGGACTATTACAATGAGCAGTTCTTC	-	TRBJ2-1	-	TRBV5-1
CASRMTVTGELFF	TGTGCCAGTAGGATGACAGTCACCGGGGAGCTGTTTTTT	-	TRBJ2-2	-	TRBV19
CASSQDPQGNQPQHF	TGCGCCAGCAGCCAAGACCCCCAGGGCAATCAGCCCCAGCATTTT	-	TRBJ1-5	-	TRBV4-1
CASSPQGYEQFF	TGTGCCAGCAGTCCTCAGGGCTATGAGCAGTTCTTC	-	TRBJ2-1	-	TRBV7-9
CASSQDPVGKGQNIQYF	TGCGCCAGCAGCCAAGATCCGGTGGGAAAGGGCCAAAACATTCAGTACTTC	-	TRBJ2-4	-	TRBV4-1
CASSKQGRREKLFF	TGTGCCAGCAGTAAACAGGGGCGGCGGGAAAAACTGTTTTTT	TRBD1	TRBJ1-4	-	TRBV28
CASSSLGQGASGANVLTF	TGTGCCAGCTCATCACTCGGACAGGGGGCTTCTGGGGCCAACGTCCTGACTTTC	TRBD1	TRBJ2-6	-	TRBV18
CASSSGPRATNEKLFF	TGTGCCAGTAGTTCGGGACCCCGTGCAACTAATGAAAAACTGTTTTTT	-	TRBJ1-4	-	TRBV19
CASSAQTGKGNQPQHF	TGTGCCAGCAGCGCCCAGACAGGGAAGGGCAATCAGCCCCAGCATTTT	TRBD1	TRBJ1-5	few	TRBV7-9
CASSFDRDTEAFF	TGTGCCAGCAGCTTCGACAGGGACACTGAAGCTTTCTTT	TRBD1	TRBJ1-1	-	TRBV7-9
CASSLPYNEQFF	TGTGCCAGCAGTTTACCCTACAATGAGCAGTTCTTC	-	TRBJ2-1	-	TRBV28
CASSNRDRAFGNEQFF	TGCGCCAGCAGCAACCGGGACAGGGCCTTTGGGAATGAGCAGTTCTTC	TRBD1	TRBJ2-1	-	TRBV5-1
CASTPTGYTGELFF	TGTGCCAGTACCCCGACTGGGTACACCGGGGAGCTGTTTTTT	-	TRBJ2-2	-	TRBV19
CASRFDRADQPQHF	TGTGCCAGCAGGTTCGACAGGGCAGATCAGCCCCAGCATTTT	TRBD1	TRBJ1-5	-	TRBV28
CASSRQGANGNTIYF	TGCGCCAGCAGCCGACAGGGGGCGAACGGAAACACCATATATTTT	TRBD1	TRBJ1-3	-	TRBV4-1
CASRSLAGGMGTQYF	TGTGCCAGCAGGAGTCTAGCGGGAGGAATGGGTACGCAGTATTTT	TRBD2	TRBJ2-3	-	TRBV2
CSVVRGGGIQSAFF	TGCAGCGTTGTGCGTGGGGGGGGGATCCAGTCGGCTTTCTTT	-	TRBJ1-1	once	TRBV29-1
CASSYTSRWDTQYF	TGTGCCAGCAGCTATACTAGCCGGTGGGATACGCAGTATTTT	-	TRBJ2-3	-	TRBV7-9
CASRDRGGEQYF	TGTGCCAGCAGGGACAGGGGAGGCGAGCAGTACTTC	TRBD1	TRBJ2-7	-	TRBV2
CASSLGLPGQPQHF	TGCGCCAGCAGCTTGGGGTTACCGGGACAGCCCCAGCATTTT	-	TRBJ1-5	-	TRBV5-1
CASSLDPLLYEQYF	TGTGCCAGCAGCTTAGACCCCCTGTTATACGAGCAGTACTTC	-	TRBJ2-7	-	TRBV11-2
CASSQDGREETQYF	TGCGCCAGCAGCCAAGATGGGCGAGAGGAGACCCAGTACTTC	-	TRBJ2-5	-	TRBV4-1
CASSSSGEGTYGYTF	TGTGCCAGCAGCTCAAGCGGTGAGGGGACTTATGGCTACACCTTC	-	TRBJ1-2	-	TRBV7-8
CASSEGAVNTEAFF	TGTGCCAGCAGTGAAGGGGCCGTGAACACTGAAGCTTTCTTT	-	TRBJ1-1	few	TRBV2
CASSVRDRAGNEQFF	TGTGCCAGCTCAGTCCGGGACAGGGCAGGGAATGAGCAGTTCTTC	TRBD1	TRBJ2-1	-	TRBV18
CASSLGQGNYEQYF	TGTGCCAGCAGCCTGGGACAGGGTAACTACGAGCAGTACTTC	TRBD1	TRBJ2-7	-	TRBV7-6
CASSQVGLAGGPDDEQYF	TGCGCCAGCAGCCAAGTCGGACTAGCGGGAGGGCCTGACGACGAGCAGTACTTC	TRBD2	TRBJ2-7	-	TRBV4-1
CASSLSLAGEQYF	TGTGCCAGCAGCTTAAGCTTGGCGGGCGAGCAGTACTTC	-	TRBJ2-7	-	TRBV7-2
CASSPRTGRIVKQFF	TGTGCCAGCAGTCCCCGGACAGGGAGGATTGTTAAGCAGTTCTTC	TRBD1	TRBJ2-1	-	TRBV27
CASSVKSGGTGYFYEQYF	TGTGCCAGTAGTGTAAAATCTGGGGGGACAGGGTATTTCTACGAGCAGTACTTC	TRBD1	TRBJ2-7	-	TRBV19
CASSTFSGNTIYF	TGTGCCAGCAGTACCTTCTCTGGAAACACCATATATTTT	-	TRBJ1-3	-	TRBV7-9
CASSFRDTQYF	TGTGCCAGCAGTTTTAGAGATACGCAGTATTTT	-	TRBJ2-3	once	TRBV28
CASSPEGQGFQPQHF	TGTGCCAGCTCACCAGAGGGACAGGGGTTTCAGCCCCAGCATTTT	TRBD1	TRBJ1-5	-	TRBV18
CASSYTSSVSYNEQFF	TGTGCCAGCAGTTACACCAGTTCAGTCTCCTACAATGAGCAGTTCTTC	-	TRBJ2-1	-	TRBV6-5
CASSMFAGTRTEAFF	TGTGCCAGCAGCATGTTTGCAGGGACCCGGACTGAAGCTTTCTTT	-	TRBJ1-1	-	TRBV7-8
CASSLAQSSYNEQFF	TGTGCCAGCAGCTTAGCACAGAGCTCCTACAATGAGCAGTTCTTC	-	TRBJ2-1	-	TRBV7-9
CASSQDGTSYSNTGELFF	TGCGCCAGCAGCCAAGACGGGACATCATACTCAAACACCGGGGAGCTGTTTTTT	-	TRBJ2-2	-	TRBV4-1
CASSRPESYNEQFF	TGCGCCAGCAGCCGCCCGGAGAGTTACAATGAGCAGTTCTTC	-	TRBJ2-1	-	TRBV5-1
CASFSPRESYGYTF	TGTGCCAGCTTTTCCCCCAGGGAGAGCTATGGCTACACCTTC	-	TRBJ1-2	once	TRBV27
CASSLVLGGRAQWEQYF	TGTGCCAGCAGCTTAGTTCTTGGCGGGAGGGCCCAGTGGGAGCAGTACTTC	TRBD2	TRBJ2-7	-	TRBV7-8
CASAMDSNQPQHF	TGTGCCAGCGCGATGGATAGCAATCAGCCCCAGCATTTT	-	TRBJ1-5	-	TRBV7-9
CATSRALSNYGYTF	TGTGCCACCAGCAGAGCGCTATCCAACTATGGCTACACCTTC	-	TRBJ1-2	-	TRBV15
CASSSDRYGYTF	TGTGCCAGCAGTTCGGACCGCTATGGCTACACCTTC	-	TRBJ1-2	-	TRBV28
CASSEGGGVNEQYF	TGCGCCAGCAGTGAGGGGGGAGGGGTCAACGAGCAGTACTTC	TRBD2	TRBJ2-7	-	TRBV10-1